A selection of T cell receptor beta chains follows, all from one sample in a study of T cell responses to AZD1222 COVID-19 vaccine. Data came from immunoSEQ multiplex PCR; TCRdb stores just in-frame clones and leaves some out. The table lists 95,000 to 120,000 clones, about 86% of them singletons. The sequences come from peripheral blood, collected on day 0 of AZD1222 vaccination. The source is an adult in good health. CDR3s leave out the opening cysteine and the closing phenylalanine or tryptophan. A D gene is named only where the DNA matches it firmly. Size values are once, few and many counts, or a class for expanded clones, and some rows have none.

size	V	J	D	CDR3
few	TRBV11-2	TRBJ1-2	.	ASSSIRGNYGYT
.	TRBV19	TRBJ1-2	TRBD1	ASTHRGGYT
.	TRBV29-1	TRBJ2-3	.	SGNRATDTQY
few	TRBV30	TRBJ1-5	.	AWSVRSGGQPQH
.	TRBV10-1	TRBJ1-2	.	ASSEESIHYGYT
.	TRBV7-2	TRBJ1-2	.	ASSFNNYGYT
once	TRBV6-5	TRBJ2-7	TRBD1	ASRKDRSYEQY
few	TRBV5-6	TRBJ2-1	TRBD1	ASSFPDRGPHSYNEQF
.	TRBV2	TRBJ2-5	TRBD2	ASTGTSGGARAAETQY
.	TRBV11-1	TRBJ2-5	.	ASSLGPTGQETQY
.	TRBV5-5	TRBJ2-5	.	ASSLERGGTQY
.	TRBV28	TRBJ1-1	.	ASRRGVRDTEAF
.	TRBV21-1	TRBJ2-3	.	ASSKAEVWAGPARADTQY
.	TRBV15	TRBJ2-3	.	ATSRARLVADTDTQY
.	TRBV24-1	TRBJ1-3	.	ATRMGGDPGNTIY
.	TRBV2	TRBJ2-5	TRBD1	ASLGQGAWETQY
.	TRBV6-2/TRBV6-3	TRBJ2-5	TRBD2	ASSPGLAGAEETQY
.	TRBV7-8	TRBJ2-3	.	ASSSLDSTDTQY
.	TRBV4-1	TRBJ1-5	.	ASSQDTGPTQPH
few	TRBV28	TRBJ1-1	.	ASILSTGGFAEAF
.	TRBV7-2	TRBJ1-3	TRBD1	ASRLRQGAGNTIY
.	TRBV27	TRBJ1-6	.	ASSRNGADSPLH
.	TRBV11-2	TRBJ2-5	.	ASSLGTGKSETQY
.	TRBV5-5	TRBJ2-7	TRBD1	ASSFKDRDYEQY
.	TRBV6-5	TRBJ2-1	TRBD2	ASSYESLAGTNEQF
.	TRBV29-1	TRBJ1-5	.	SVVSGDGNQPQH
.	TRBV11-1	TRBJ2-1	TRBD2	ASRARGGPYNEQF
.	TRBV7-8	TRBJ2-6	TRBD2	ASSPRTSLSGANVLT
.	TRBV18	TRBJ1-5	.	ASSPGQNQPQH
.	TRBV5-1	TRBJ1-4	TRBD1	ASSWGQGDEKLF
.	TRBV2	TRBJ1-6	TRBD1	ASRADRGENSPLH
.	TRBV9	TRBJ1-6	TRBD1	ASSAGTGGSPLH
.	TRBV11-3	TRBJ2-7	.	ASSLDHRDKGSHEQY
.	TRBV25-1	TRBJ2-5	.	ASSEYLGLEETQY
.	TRBV19	TRBJ2-7	.	ASSIGQGSNEQY
.	TRBV6-1	TRBJ1-5	.	ASSDIGGYSNQPQH
once	TRBV6-5	TRBJ1-5	.	ASSYGVDQPQH
once	TRBV5-4	TRBJ2-7	TRBD2	ASSPSLTSGGRSSYEQY
.	TRBV6-1	TRBJ1-1	.	ASSEVLTRDTEAF